The 21 T cell receptor beta chains below were found in one sample sequenced in a study of spatial heterogeneity in lung cancer. As to time point: sample taken at primary tumor resection. One entry per CDR3 protein, called by TCRdb with MiXCR from the 5' RACE reads. This sample has a few thousand distinct CDR3 sequences, with 2.5% to 4% found just once. The material was lung tissue, obtained at surgery. Receptor source: a human donor with early-stage non-small cell lung cancer.

This clonotype was recorded many times. For a library built for alpha chains, this beta chain is a stray read; little rests on its size. This chain connects TRBV14 to TRBJ1-2, with a possible D match to TRBD1 (6 bases). V dropped 4 bases and J dropped 6 bases, with 21 bases sitting between them. CDR3 size: 16 residues. Germline V CDR1 and CDR2: SGHDN, FVKESK. Here the CDR3 DNA reads TGTGCCAGCAGCCGGACACTAGACAGGTGGAAGAATGGCTACACCTTC. It is translated as CASSRTLDRWKNGYTF.

In this sample, this clonotype is medium-sized. The library was prepared for alpha chains; this beta chain is a stray read, so its frequency means little. The chain couples TRBV6-5 to TRBJ2-5; 10 bases are shared with TRBD2. Germline CDR1 and CDR2: MNHEY and SVGAGI. J was trimmed by 4 bases and V by 2 bases; bases with no gene match: 1. The CDR3 covers 14 residues. CDR3 sequence: CASSYRTSGETQYF. The CDR3 DNA reads TGTGCCAGCAGTTACCGGACTAGCGGAGAGACCCAGTACTTC.

This clonotype is labeled as medium-sized. This beta chain is a stray sequence in a library constructed for alpha chains; its clone size is not meaningful. Here the CDR3 reads CASTLSPGTSNEQFF. The CDR3 DNA follows: TGTGCCAGCACACTAAGTCCCGGGACTAGCAATGAGCAGTTCTTC. This sequence joins TRBV2 and TRBJ2-1; 8 nucleotides match TRBD2. Germline loops: CDR1 SNHLY, CDR2 FYNNEI. The length of the CDR3 is 15 residues. Trimming removed 7 bases from V and 6 bases from J; junction bases left unmatched: 11. The variable domain in full, completed from reference TRBV2 and TRBJ2-1, reads EPEVTQTPSHQVTQMGQEVILRCVPISNHLYFYWYRQILGQKVEFLVSFYNNEISEKSEIFDDQFSVERPDGSNFTLKIRSTKLEDSAMYFCASTLSPGTSNEQFFGPGTRLTVL.

This clonotype is judged medium-sized. A library prepared for alpha chains yielded this beta chain as an off-target read; its size is of little meaning. This chain uses TRBV20-1 with TRBJ1-2; 8 positions match TRBD1. V trimming: 2 bases; J trimming: 7 bases; junction bases outside the gene matches: 3. Germline CDR1 and CDR2: DFQATT and SNEGSKA (reference sequence). CDR3 size: 12 residues. CDR3 sequence: CSARIQGVGYTF. CDR3 nucleotide sequence: TGCAGTGCTAGAATACAGGGGGTTGGCTACACCTTC.

In its sample, this clonotype is medium-sized (0.01 to 0.1%). Because the library targeted alpha chains, this beta chain is an off-target read whose size means little. This sequence joins TRBV6-6 and TRBJ2-7, with 11 positions matching TRBD2. The CDR3 is made up of 16 amino acids. Looked up from germline, CDR1 is MNHNY and CDR2 is SVGAGI (reference sequence). Trimming took 6 bases from V and 4 from J; bases not matched to a gene: 11. The CDR3 reads CASRPAHSGGGYEQYV. The CDR3 DNA follows: TGTGCCAGCAGACCCGCACATAGCGGGGGGGGGTACGAGCAGTACGTC.

This clonotype ranks as medium-sized. The library was designed around alpha chains, so this beta chain is a stray read whose abundance carries little weight. This rearrangement joins TRBV7-8 to TRBJ1-4; D is unresolved. The germline V gene has CDR1 SGHVS and CDR2 FQNEAQ. V lost 5 bases and J lost 8, with 18 bases in between. The CDR3 contains 15 residues. CDR3 sequence (DNA): TGTGCCAGCAGCCCCTTTGTCCTACCGGGGGAAAAACTGTTTTTT. This encodes CASSPFVLPGEKLFF.

This clonotype was seen at least ten times. Being off target in a library aimed at alpha chains, this beta chain has a size of little meaning. This chain links TRBV7-9 with TRBJ2-1, with a possible D match to TRBD2 (6 bases). This CDR3 contains 15 residues. Germline-derived CDR1 and CDR2 are SEHNR and FQNEAQ (reference sequence). The V gene lost 5 bases and the J gene lost 5 bases, with 16 bases spanning the gap. CDR3 sequence reads: CASSQITSRNNEQFF. The CDR3 bases are TGTGCCAGCAGCCAAATCACTAGCCGGAACAATGAGCAGTTCTTC.

By sample fraction, this clonotype is medium-sized. This beta chain was picked up by a library intended for alpha chains and is off target, so its count carries little meaning. The chain couples TRBV10-3 to TRBJ2-7, with 10 bases identical to TRBD2. The junction had 7 bases not matched to a gene; V was cut back by 2 bases and J by 6 bases. Germline loops: CDR1 ENHRY, CDR2 SYGVKD. The CDR3 has 15 amino acids. In DNA form, the CDR3 reads TGTGCCATCAGTGAGGAGCGGGGGGGCTTCAGCGAGCAGTACTTC. Residues: CAISEERGGFSEQYF.

This clonotype rates as medium-sized. As an off-target read in a library built for alpha chains, this beta chain has a frequency of little significance. The gene calls are TRBV20-1 and TRBJ1-5; no reliable D call. Germline V CDR1 and CDR2: DFQATT, SNEGSKA (reference sequence). V gave up 2 bases and J gave up 7 bases, with 30 bases separating them. The CDR3 runs to 19 residues. The CDR3 reads CSARPVSGIFKRRPQPQHF. For the CDR3, the DNA is TGCAGTGCTAGACCGGTCTCGGGAATTTTTAAGCGTAGGCCACAGCCCCAGCATTTT.

This clonotype is labeled medium-sized (0.01 to 0.1%). For a library built for alpha chains, this beta chain is a stray read; little rests on its size. The J gene is TRBJ1-1, the V gene TRBV23-1, with D perhaps matching TRBD1 (5 bases). TRBV23-1 is classed as an ORF, of uncertain function. V dropped 7 bases and J dropped 0 bases, with 12 bases sitting between them. CDR3 length: 14 amino acids. The CDR3 DNA reads TGCGCCAGCACCTTAAACAGGATGAACACTGAAGCTTTCTTT. This sequence encodes CASTLNRMNTEAFF.

Worth noting for this clonotype: This beta chain lies outside the target of a library built for alpha chains; its clone size means little. The CDR3 reads CASSRGLAGRKDTQYF. In DNA, the CDR3 is TGTGCCAGCAGCCGGGGACTAGCGGGTCGGAAAGATACGCAGTATTTT. The chain is built from TRBV2 and TRBJ2-3; 12 bases align to TRBD2. This CDR3 region has 16 residues. V lost 6 bases, J lost 5 bases, and 9 bases stayed unmatched. The V gene's germline CDR1 is SNHLY and CDR2 FYNNEI.

This clonotype is medium-sized in the sample. Within a library made for alpha chains, this beta chain is off target, and its count is uninformative. The chain couples TRBV7-2 to TRBJ1-1, with TRBD1 matching over 8 bases. The CDR3 spans 14 residues. Per germline, CDR1 SGHTA and CDR2 FQGNSA. The V gene end was trimmed by 4 bases and the J gene end by 6 bases; junction bases not matched to a gene: 7. This CDR3 reads CASSSIGQGSEAFF. In nucleotides, the CDR3 is TGTGCCAGCAGCTCAATCGGACAGGGTTCTGAAGCTTTCTTT.

In this sample, this clonotype turned up many times. A library made for alpha chains picked up this beta chain off target, so its size means little. The gene calls are TRBV5-6 and TRBJ1-5; D possibly corresponds to TRBD1 (6 bases). Germline CDR1 is SGHDT and CDR2 is YYEEEE. CDR3 length equals 18 residues. Deletions cut 6 bases from V and 0 bases from J, with 22 bases between. CDR3 in DNA: TGTGCCAGCAACATTACCGGGGGGGCGCCGGCTAGCAATCAGCCCCAGCATTTT. Encoded protein: CASNITGGAPASNQPQHF.

In its sample, this clonotype is medium-sized. A library prepared for alpha chains yielded this beta chain as an off-target read; its size is of little meaning. The chain employs TRBV19 and TRBJ1-5; no clear D. This CDR3 comprises 14 residues. Trimming cost V 5 bases and J 4 bases, with 12 bases left between them. CDR1 and CDR2 (germline): LNHDA, SQIVND (reference sequence). The CDR3 DNA reads as TGTGCCAGTAGTCCACTACCACTTAATCAGCCCCAGCATTTT. Its protein product is CASSPLPLNQPQHF.

This clonotype appeared many times. This beta chain represents an off-target read in a library built for alpha chains; its size is of limited meaning. The gene calls are TRBV19 and TRBJ1-2; D might be TRBD1 (5 bases). V lost 4 bases and J lost 3, with 30 bases in between. The length of the CDR3 is 20 residues. CDR1 and CDR2 (germline): LNHDA, SQIVND (reference sequence). The CDR3 coding sequence is TGTGCCAGTAGTACCTTAACTGGACCTTTTATTCGCCCGGGGGACTATGGCTACACCTTC. It is translated as CASSTLTGPFIRPGDYGYTF. Supplemented by reference TRBV19 and TRBJ1-2, the full variable domain reads DGGITQSPKYLFRKEGQNVTLSCEQNLNHDAMYWYRQDPGQGLRLIYYSQIVNDFQKGDIAEGYSVSREKKESFPLTVTSAQKNPTAFYLCASSTLTGPFIRPGDYGYTFGSGTRLTVV.

This clonotype is medium-sized. Found in a library prepared for alpha chains, this beta chain is an off-target read, and its abundance has little meaning. The chain has TRBV7-2 and TRBJ2-3, with 12 bases identical to TRBD2. In germline, CDR1 is SGHTA, CDR2 FQGNSA. This CDR3 region has 14 residues. The J segment lost 5 bases and the V segment lost 7 bases, leaving 4 bases of the junction unmatched. For the CDR3, the DNA is TGTGCCAGCAATCTAGCGGGGGGGCGAGATACGCAGTATTTT. This translates into CASNLAGGRDTQYF.

In its sample, this clonotype ranks as medium-sized (0.01 to 0.1%). This beta chain appears as a stray read in a library generated for alpha chains; its size is not informative. The V gene is TRBV2, the J gene TRBJ2-5; 10 nucleotides align to TRBD2. Trimming took 5 bases from V and 2 from J; bases not matched to a gene: 8. The CDR3 consists of 16 residues. Germline-derived CDR1 and CDR2 are SNHLY and FYNNEI. The chain's CDR3 is CASSSLAGAYQETQYF. CDR3 nucleotides: TGTGCCAGCAGTAGTCTAGCGGGGGCCTATCAAGAGACCCAGTACTTC.

In its sample, this clonotype is medium-sized. Because this beta chain is a stray read in a library intended to capture alpha chains, its abundance should not be given much weight. This chain connects TRBV28 to TRBJ1-2, with TRBD1 matching over 8 bases. Germline lookup yields CDR1 MDHEN and CDR2 SYDVKM. V gave up 7 bases and J gave up 7 bases; unmatched junction bases: 14. CDR3 size: 15 residues. CDR3 sequence reads: CASNRQPQGASGYTF. The CDR3 DNA reads TGTGCCAGCAACCGCCAACCTCAGGGGGCAAGTGGCTACACCTTC.

This clonotype rates as medium-sized. The library was built for alpha chains, so this beta chain is an off-target read and its size means little. V is TRBV15 and J is TRBJ2-5; D possibly corresponds to TRBD2 (6 bases). From germline, CDR1 is LNHNV and CDR2 YYDKDF (reference sequence). The CDR3 totals 15 residues. Trimming left V 5 bases short and J 4 bases short, with 17 bases between. CDR3 residues: CATSRERTNSETQYF. For the CDR3, the DNA is TGTGCCACCAGCCGCGAGAGGACTAACTCAGAGACCCAGTACTTC.

This clonotype was seen ten or more times. Within a library made for alpha chains, this beta chain is off target, and its count is uninformative. The chain combines TRBV6-6 with TRBJ2-6; D may be TRBD1 (5 bases). The CDR3 has 15 amino acids. Trimming removed 2 bases at V and 0 bases at J, with 5 bases between. Looked up from germline, CDR1 is MNHNY and CDR2 is SVGAGI (reference sequence). The CDR3 DNA reads as TGTGCCAGCAGTTACGACAGCTCTGGGGCCAACGTCCTGACTTTC. Translation: CASSYDSSGANVLTF.

Relative to its sample, this clonotype is medium-sized. The library was prepared for alpha chains; this beta chain is a stray read, so its frequency means little. The genes are TRBV6-1 and TRBJ1-1, with 10 positions matching TRBD1. CDR1 is MNHNS, CDR2 SASEGT, per germline. The ends lost 2 bases at V and 5 bases at J; junction bases unmatched: 5. The CDR3 has 15 amino acids. The CDR3 sequence is CASSEWTGGWTEAFF. The CDR3, as DNA: TGTGCCAGCAGTGAATGGACAGGGGGATGGACTGAAGCTTTCTTT.